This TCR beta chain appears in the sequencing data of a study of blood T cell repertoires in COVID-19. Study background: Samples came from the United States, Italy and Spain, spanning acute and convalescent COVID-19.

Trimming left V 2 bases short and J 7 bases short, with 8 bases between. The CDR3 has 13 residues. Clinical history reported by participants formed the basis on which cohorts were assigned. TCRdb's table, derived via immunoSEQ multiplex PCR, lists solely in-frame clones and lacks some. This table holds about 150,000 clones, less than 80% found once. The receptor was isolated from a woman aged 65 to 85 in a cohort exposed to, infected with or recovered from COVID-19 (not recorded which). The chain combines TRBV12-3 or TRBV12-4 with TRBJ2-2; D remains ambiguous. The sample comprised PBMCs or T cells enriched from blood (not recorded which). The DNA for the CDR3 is TGTGCCAGCAGTTTAATCAACGGCGGGGAGCTGTTTTTT. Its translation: CASSLINGGELFF.